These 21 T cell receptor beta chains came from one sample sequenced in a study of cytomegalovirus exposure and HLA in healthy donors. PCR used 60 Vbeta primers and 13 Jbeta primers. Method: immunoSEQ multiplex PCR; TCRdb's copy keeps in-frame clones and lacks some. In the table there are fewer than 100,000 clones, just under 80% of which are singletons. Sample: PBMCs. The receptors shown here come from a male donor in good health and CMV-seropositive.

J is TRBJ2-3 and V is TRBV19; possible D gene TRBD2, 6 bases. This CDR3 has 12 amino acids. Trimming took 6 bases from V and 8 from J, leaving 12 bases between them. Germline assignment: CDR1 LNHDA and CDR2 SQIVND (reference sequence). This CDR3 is CASSRDLVTQYF. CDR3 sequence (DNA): TGTGCCAGTAGCAGGGACTTAGTTACGCAGTATTTT. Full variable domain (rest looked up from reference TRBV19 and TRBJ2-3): DGGITQSPKYLFRKEGQNVTLSCEQNLNHDAMYWYRQDPGQGLRLIYYSQIVNDFQKGDIAEGYSVSREKKESFPLTVTSAQKNPTAFYLCASSRDLVTQYFGPGTRLTVL.

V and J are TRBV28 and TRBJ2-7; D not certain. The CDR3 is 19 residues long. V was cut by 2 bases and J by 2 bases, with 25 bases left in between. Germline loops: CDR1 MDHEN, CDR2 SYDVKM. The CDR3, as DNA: TGTGCCAGCAGTTTACCGATACCCAAGACCCAGCCTAGGCCCTACGAGCAGTACTTC. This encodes CASSLPIPKTQPRPYEQYF.

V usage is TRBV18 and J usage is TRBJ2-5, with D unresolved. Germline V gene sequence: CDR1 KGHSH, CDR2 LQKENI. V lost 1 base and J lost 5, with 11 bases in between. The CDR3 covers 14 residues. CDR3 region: CASSPQQASETQYF. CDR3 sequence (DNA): TGTGCCAGCTCACCACAACAAGCGTCCGAGACCCAGTACTTC.

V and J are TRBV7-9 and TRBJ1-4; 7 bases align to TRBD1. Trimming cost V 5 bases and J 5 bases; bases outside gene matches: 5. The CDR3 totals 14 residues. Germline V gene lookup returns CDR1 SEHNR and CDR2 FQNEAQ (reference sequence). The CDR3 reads CASSLGGGNEKLFF. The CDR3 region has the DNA TGTGCCAGCAGCCTAGGGGGCGGCAATGAAAAACTGTTTTTT.

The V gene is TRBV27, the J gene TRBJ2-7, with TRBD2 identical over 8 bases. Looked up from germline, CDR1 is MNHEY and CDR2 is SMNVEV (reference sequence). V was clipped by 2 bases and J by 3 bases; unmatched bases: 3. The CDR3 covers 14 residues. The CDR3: CASSLVAGGYEQYF. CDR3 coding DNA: TGTGCCAGCAGTTTAGTTGCGGGAGGCTACGAGCAGTACTTC.

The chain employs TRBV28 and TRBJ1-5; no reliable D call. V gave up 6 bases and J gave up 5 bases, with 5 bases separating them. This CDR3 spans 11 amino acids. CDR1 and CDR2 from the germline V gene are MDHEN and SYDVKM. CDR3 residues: CASSLDQPQHF. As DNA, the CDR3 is TGTGCCAGCAGCCTCGATCAGCCCCAGCATTTT.

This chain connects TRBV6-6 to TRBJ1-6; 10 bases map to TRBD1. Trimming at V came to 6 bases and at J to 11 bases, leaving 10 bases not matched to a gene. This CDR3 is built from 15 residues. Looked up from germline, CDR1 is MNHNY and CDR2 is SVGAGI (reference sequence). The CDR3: CASRPDRGRETPLHF. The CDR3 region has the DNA TGTGCCAGCAGACCAGACAGGGGGCGGGAAACACCCCTCCACTTT.

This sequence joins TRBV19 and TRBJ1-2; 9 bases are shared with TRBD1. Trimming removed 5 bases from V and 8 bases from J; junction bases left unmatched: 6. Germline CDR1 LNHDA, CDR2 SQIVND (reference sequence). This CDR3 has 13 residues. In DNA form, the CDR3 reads TGTGCCAGTAGTCGGGACAGGGCGAAGGGCTACACCTTC. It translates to CASSRDRAKGYTF.

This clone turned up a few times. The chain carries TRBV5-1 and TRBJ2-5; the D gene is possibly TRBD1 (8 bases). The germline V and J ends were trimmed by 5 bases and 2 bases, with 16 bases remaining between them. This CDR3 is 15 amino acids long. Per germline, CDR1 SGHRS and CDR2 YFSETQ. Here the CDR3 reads CASRGGDRSQETQYF. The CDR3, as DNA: TGCGCCAGCAGGGGGGGGGACAGGTCACAAGAGACCCAGTACTTC.

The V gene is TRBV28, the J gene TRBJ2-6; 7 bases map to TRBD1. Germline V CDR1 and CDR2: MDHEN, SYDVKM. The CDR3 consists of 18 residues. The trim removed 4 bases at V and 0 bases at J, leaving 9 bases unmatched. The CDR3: CASSSIKTGTSGANVLTF. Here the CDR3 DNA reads TGTGCCAGCAGTTCCATTAAGACAGGGACCTCTGGGGCCAACGTCCTGACTTTC.

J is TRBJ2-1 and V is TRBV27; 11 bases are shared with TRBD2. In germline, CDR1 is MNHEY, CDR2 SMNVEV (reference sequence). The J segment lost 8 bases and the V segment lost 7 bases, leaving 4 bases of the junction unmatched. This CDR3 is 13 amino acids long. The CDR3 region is CASNPSGRYEQFF. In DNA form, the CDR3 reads TGTGCCAGCAACCCTAGCGGGAGGTATGAGCAGTTCTTC.

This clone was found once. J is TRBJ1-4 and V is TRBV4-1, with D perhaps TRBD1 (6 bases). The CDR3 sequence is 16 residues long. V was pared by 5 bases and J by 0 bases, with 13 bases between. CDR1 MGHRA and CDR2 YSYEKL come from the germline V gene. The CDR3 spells CASSYHQGSTNEKLFF. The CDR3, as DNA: TGCGCCAGCAGCTATCATCAGGGGTCAACTAATGAAAAACTGTTTTTT.

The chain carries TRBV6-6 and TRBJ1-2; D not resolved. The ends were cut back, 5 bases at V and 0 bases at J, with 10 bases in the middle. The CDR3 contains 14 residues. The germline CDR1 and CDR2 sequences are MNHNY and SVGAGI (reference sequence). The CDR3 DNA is TGTGCCAGCAGTACAGTAATTGCTAACTATGGCTACACCTTC. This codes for CASSTVIANYGYTF.

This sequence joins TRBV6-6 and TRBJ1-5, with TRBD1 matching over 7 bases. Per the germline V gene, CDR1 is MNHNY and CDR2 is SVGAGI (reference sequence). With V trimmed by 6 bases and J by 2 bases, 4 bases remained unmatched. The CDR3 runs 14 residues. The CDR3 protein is CASSQGGRNQPQHF. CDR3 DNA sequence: TGTGCCAGCAGCCAGGGGGGCCGCAATCAGCCCCAGCATTTT.

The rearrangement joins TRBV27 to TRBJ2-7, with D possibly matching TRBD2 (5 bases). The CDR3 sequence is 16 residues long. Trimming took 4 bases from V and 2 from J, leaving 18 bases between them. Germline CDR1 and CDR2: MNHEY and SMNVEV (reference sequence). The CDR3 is CASSSSPGLGTYEQYF. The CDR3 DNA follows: TGTGCCAGCAGTTCCTCCCCTGGACTGGGGACCTACGAGCAGTACTTC.

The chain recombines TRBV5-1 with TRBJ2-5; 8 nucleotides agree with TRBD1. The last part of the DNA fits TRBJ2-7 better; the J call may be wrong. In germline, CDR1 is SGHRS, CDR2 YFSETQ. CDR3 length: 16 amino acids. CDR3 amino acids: CASRPGGGQDSYEQYF. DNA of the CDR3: TGCGCCAGCAGACCTGGAGGGGGACAGGACTCCTACGAGCAGTACTTC.

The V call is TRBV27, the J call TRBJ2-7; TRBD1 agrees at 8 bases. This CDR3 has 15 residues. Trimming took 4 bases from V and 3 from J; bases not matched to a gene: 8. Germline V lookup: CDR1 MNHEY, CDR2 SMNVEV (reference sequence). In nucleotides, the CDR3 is TGTGCCAGCAGTTGGACGGGACAGGTGAACTACGAGCAGTACTTC. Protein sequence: CASSWTGQVNYEQYF.

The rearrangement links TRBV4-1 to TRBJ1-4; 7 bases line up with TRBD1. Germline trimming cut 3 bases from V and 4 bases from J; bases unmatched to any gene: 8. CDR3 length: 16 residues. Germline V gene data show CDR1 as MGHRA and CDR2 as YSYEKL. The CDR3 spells CASSHPTGWDNEKLFF. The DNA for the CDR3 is TGCGCCAGCAGCCATCCGACAGGGTGGGATAATGAAAAACTGTTTTTT.

The chain's CDR3 is CASSMTGVTEAFF. CDR3 sequence (DNA): TGTGCCAGTAGTATGACAGGGGTCACTGAAGCTTTCTTT. V gene TRBV19 combines with J gene TRBJ1-1, with TRBD1 matching over 8 bases. After removal of 3 bases from V and 4 bases from J, the junction contained 1 base not matched to a gene. CDR1 LNHDA and CDR2 SQIVND come from the germline V gene (reference sequence). The length of the CDR3 is 13 residues. Supplemented by reference TRBV19 and TRBJ1-1, the full variable domain reads DGGITQSPKYLFRKEGQNVTLSCEQNLNHDAMYWYRQDPGQGLRLIYYSQIVNDFQKGDIAEGYSVSREKKESFPLTVTSAQKNPTAFYLCASSMTGVTEAFFGQGTRLTVV.

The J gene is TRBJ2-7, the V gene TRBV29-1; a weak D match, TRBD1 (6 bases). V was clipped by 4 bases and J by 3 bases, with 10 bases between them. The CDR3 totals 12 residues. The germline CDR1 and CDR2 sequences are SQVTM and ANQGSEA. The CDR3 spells CSVAAGDYEQYF. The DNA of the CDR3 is TGCAGCGTTGCGGCAGGGGACTACGAGCAGTACTTC.

CDR3 sequence (DNA): TGTGCCAGCAGCTTAGCGTCGGAGACAGGGAAATATACGCAGTATTTT. Amino acid sequence: CASSLASETGKYTQYF. The rearrangement links TRBV11-2 to TRBJ2-3; 7 positions agree with TRBD1. The V segment lost 1 base and the J segment 7 bases; nucleotides outside the gene matches: 11. CDR3 length: 16 residues. Looked up from germline, CDR1 is SGHAT and CDR2 is FQNNGV. Looking up the rest from reference TRBV11-2 and TRBJ2-3 gives the full variable domain: EAGVAQSPRYKIIEKRQSVAFWCNPISGHATLYWYQQILGQGPKLLIQFQNNGVVDDSQLPKDRFSAERLKGVDSTLKIQPAKLEDSAVYLCASSLASETGKYTQYFGPGTRLTVL.